This T cell receptor beta chain derives from a study of post-analysis software for immune sequencing data. CDR1 and CDR2 (germline): MNHEY, SVGEGT. The CDR3 spans 13 residues. With V trimmed by 4 bases and J by 3 bases, 1 base remained unmatched. This clonotype has at least ten counts. What it binds is unknown. Built from TCR beta cDNA, the libraries had unique molecular identifiers in them. TCRdb reprocessed the PCR reads with MiXCR, giving one entry per CDR3 protein. The table records hundreds of thousands of distinct CDR3 sequences, approximately 59% of them present only once. Study-wide results and limits: Four to six TRBV segments were more frequent in patients than controls; TRBV5-6, TRBV5-1 and TRBV20-1 belonged to this group.

This chain joins TRBV6-2 or TRBV6-3 and TRBJ1-2, with 8 nucleotides matching TRBD1. Sequencing was done on a sample of blood. This TCR was recovered from a girl aged 2-10 years with multiple sclerosis. The CDR3 DNA follows: TGTGCCAGCAGTTCAGGGGGCGACTATGGCTACACCTTC. This codes for CASSSGGDYGYTF.